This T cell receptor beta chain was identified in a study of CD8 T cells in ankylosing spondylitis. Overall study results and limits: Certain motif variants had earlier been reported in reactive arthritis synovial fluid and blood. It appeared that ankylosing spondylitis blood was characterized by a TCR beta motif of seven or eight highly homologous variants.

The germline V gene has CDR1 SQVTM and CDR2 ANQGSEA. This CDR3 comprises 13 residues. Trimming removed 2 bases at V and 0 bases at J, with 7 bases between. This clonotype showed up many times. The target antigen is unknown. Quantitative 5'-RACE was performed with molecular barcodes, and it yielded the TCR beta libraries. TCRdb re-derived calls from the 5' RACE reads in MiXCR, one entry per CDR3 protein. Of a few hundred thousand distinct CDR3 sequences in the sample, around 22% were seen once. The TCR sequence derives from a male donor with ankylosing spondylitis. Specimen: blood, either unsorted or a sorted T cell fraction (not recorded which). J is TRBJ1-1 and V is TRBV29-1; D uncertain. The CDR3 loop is CSVETQMNTEAFF. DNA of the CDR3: TGCAGCGTTGAAACCCAGATGAACACTGAAGCTTTCTTT.